This record looks at one T cell receptor beta chain sequence and its context. The antigen remains undetermined. With 60 Vbeta and 13 Jbeta primers, the PCR was carried out. Method: immunoSEQ multiplex PCR; TCRdb's copy keeps in-frame clones and lacks some. The sample includes under 150,000 clones, about 73% of them seen just once. These data are taken from a study of cytomegalovirus exposure and HLA in healthy donors. Whole-study context: There were approximately 400 genotyped donors. Of these, roughly 80% fell in the genetic ancestry cluster associated with self-reported Caucasian donors. General observations from the study: The authors later linked a missense DCLRE1C variant to TCR beta V- and J-gene trimming. A later analysis by the authors found several of the most significant clusters apparently linked to common viral pathogens.

The receptor was derived from a woman aged 25-40 years in good health and CMV-seropositive. The source material was PBMCs.

The CDR3 is CASSAGLGYGYTF. In DNA, the CDR3 is TGTGCCAGCAGCGCGGGACTGGGCTATGGCTACACCTTC. The chain recombines TRBV9 with TRBJ1-2; the D gene is possibly TRBD1 (5 bases). The CDR3 consists of 13 residues. Germline V gene lookup returns CDR1 SGDLS and CDR2 YYNGEE. Trimming removed 3 bases from V and 4 bases from J, with 10 bases in between.